A few counts support the clone carrying this T cell receptor beta chain. Its antigen remains unidentified. The junction shows a germline mismatch at one end, possibly a read error. This sample was included in a study of cytomegalovirus exposure and HLA in healthy donors. Study details: Across some 400 genotyped donors, 65% to 90% landed in the Caucasian-associated ancestry cluster.

The CDR3 runs 11 residues. Germline CDR1 reads SEHNR; CDR2 reads FQNEAQ (reference sequence). PCR primers comprised 60 Vbeta and 13 Jbeta primers. Clones were sequenced by immunoSEQ multiplex PCR, and TCRdb holds only the in-frame ones, with some missing. Of 180,000 or so clones listed, 82% are singletons. Study-level results: CMV antigen specificity of three CMV-associated chains was confirmed in vitro.

The clonotype was recovered from a woman aged 50 to 65 in good health and CMV-seropositive. Sequenced sample: PBMCs. The J gene is TRBJ1-5, the V gene TRBV7-9; D might be TRBD1 (5 bases). The CDR3 coding sequence is TGTGCCAGCAGCCCACGAAGGGGCACGAATTTT. Amino acid sequence: CASSPRRGTNF. The complete variable domain, with remaining parts taken from reference TRBV7-9 and TRBJ1-5, reads DTGVSQNPRHKITKRGQNVTFRCDPISEHNRLYWYRQTLGQGPEFLTYFQNEAQLEKSRLLSDRFSAERPKGSFSTLEIQRTEQGDSAMYLCASSPRRGTNFGDGTRLSIL.